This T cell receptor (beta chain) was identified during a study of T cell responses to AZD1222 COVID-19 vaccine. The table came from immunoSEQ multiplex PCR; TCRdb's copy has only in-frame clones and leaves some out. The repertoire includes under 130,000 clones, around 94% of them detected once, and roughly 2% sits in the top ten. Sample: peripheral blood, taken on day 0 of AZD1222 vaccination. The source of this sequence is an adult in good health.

The CDR3 is CATSRDSAGTDTQYF. The CDR3 DNA sequence: TGTGCCACCAGCAGAGATTCGGCGGGTACAGATACGCAGTATTTT. The chain uses TRBV15 and TRBJ2-3; tentative D call: TRBD2 (5 bases). The V gene lost 0 bases and the J gene lost 3 bases, with 10 bases spanning the gap. CDR3 length: 15 amino acids. Germline CDR1 LNHNV, CDR2 YYDKDF (reference sequence).